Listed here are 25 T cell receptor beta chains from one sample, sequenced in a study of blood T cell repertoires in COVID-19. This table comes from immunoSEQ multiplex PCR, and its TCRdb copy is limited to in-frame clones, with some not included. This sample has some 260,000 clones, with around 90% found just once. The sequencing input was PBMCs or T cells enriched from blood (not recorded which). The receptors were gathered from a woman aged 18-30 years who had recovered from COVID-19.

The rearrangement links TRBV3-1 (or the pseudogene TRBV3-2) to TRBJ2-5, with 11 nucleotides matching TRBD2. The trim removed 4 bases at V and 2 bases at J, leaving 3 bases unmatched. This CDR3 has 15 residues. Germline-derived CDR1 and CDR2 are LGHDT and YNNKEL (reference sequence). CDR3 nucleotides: TGTGCCAGCAGCCCTCCTAGCGGGGGGCAAGAGACCCAGTACTTC. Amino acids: CASSPPSGGQETQYF.

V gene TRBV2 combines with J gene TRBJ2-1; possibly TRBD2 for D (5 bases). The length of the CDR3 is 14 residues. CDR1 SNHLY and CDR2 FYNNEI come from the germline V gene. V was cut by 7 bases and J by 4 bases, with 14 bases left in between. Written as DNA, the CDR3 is TGTGCCAGCATCCCCGTCGAGGGTTACAATGAGCAGTTCTTC. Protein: CASIPVEGYNEQFF. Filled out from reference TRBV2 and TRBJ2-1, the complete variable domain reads EPEVTQTPSHQVTQMGQEVILRCVPISNHLYFYWYRQILGQKVEFLVSFYNNEISEKSEIFDDQFSVERPDGSNFTLKIRSTKLEDSAMYFCASIPVEGYNEQFFGPGTRLTVL.

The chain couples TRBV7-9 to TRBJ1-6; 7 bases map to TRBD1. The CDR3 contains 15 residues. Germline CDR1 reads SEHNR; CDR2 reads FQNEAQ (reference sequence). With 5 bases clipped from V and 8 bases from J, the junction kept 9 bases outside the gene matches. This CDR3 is CASSLRDSRYSPLHF. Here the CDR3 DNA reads TGTGCCAGCAGCCTCCGGGACAGTAGATATTCACCCCTCCACTTT.

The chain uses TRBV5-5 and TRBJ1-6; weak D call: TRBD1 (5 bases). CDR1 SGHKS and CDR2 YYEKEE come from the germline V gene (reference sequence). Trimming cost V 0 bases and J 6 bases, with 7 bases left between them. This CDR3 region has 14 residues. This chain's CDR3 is CASSLGGGNSPLHF. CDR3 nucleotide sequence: TGTGCCAGCAGCTTGGGGGGGGGTAATTCACCCCTCCACTTT.

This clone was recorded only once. This CDR3 reads CAVQETDGYTF. The DNA for the CDR3 is TGTGCCGTACAAGAGACTGATGGCTACACCTTC. V is TRBV2 and J is TRBJ1-2; no clear D. The CDR3 length is 11 residues. The V gene's germline CDR1 is SNHLY and CDR2 FYNNEI. V was clipped by 11 bases and J by 6 bases, with 13 bases between them.

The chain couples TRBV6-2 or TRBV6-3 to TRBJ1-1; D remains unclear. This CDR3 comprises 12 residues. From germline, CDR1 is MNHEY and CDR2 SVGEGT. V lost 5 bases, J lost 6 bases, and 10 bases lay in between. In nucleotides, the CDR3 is TGTGCCAGCAGTACGCAGAGGGCTGAAGCTTTCTTT. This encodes CASSTQRAEAFF.

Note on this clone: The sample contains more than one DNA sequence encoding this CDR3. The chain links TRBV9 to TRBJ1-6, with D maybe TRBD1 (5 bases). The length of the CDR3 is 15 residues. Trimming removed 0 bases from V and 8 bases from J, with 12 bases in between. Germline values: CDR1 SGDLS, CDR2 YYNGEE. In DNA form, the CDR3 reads TGTGCCAGCAGCGTAGGGGGCACAGGCGATTCACCCCTCCACTTT. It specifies CASSVGGTGDSPLHF.

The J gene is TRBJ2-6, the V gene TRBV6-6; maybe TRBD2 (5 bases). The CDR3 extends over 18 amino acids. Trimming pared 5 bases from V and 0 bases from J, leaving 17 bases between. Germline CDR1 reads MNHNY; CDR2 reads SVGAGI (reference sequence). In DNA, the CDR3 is TGTGCCAGCAGTCTCGAACTGGTCGGGGACTCTGGGGCCAACGTCCTGACTTTC. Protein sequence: CASSLELVGDSGANVLTF.

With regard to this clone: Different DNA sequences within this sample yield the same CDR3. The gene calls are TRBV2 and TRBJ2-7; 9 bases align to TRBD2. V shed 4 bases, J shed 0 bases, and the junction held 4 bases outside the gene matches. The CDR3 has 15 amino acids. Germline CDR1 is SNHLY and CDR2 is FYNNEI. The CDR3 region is CASSVAGGGSYEQYF. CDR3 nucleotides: TGTGCCAGCAGTGTTGCGGGGGGGGGCTCCTACGAGCAGTACTTC.

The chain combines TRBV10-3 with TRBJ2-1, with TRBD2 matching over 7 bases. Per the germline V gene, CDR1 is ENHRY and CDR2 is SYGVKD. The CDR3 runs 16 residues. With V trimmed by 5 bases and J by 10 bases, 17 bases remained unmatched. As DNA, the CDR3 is TGTGCCATCAGTTCCATTAGTGGAGCGGGATCTCGGGAGCAGTTCTTC. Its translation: CAISSISGAGSREQFF.

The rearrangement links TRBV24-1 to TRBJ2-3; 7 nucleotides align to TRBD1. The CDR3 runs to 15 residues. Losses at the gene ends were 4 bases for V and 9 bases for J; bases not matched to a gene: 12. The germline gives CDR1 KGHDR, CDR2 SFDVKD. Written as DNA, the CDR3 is TGTGCCACCAGTGACCCCGACAGGGTATGGGGGACGCAGTATTTT. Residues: CATSDPDRVWGTQYF.

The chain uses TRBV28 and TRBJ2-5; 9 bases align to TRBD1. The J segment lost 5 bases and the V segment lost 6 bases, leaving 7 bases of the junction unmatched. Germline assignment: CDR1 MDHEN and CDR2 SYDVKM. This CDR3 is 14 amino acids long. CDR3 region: CASRGTGPEETQYF. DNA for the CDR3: TGTGCCAGCAGAGGGACAGGGCCTGAGGAGACCCAGTACTTC.

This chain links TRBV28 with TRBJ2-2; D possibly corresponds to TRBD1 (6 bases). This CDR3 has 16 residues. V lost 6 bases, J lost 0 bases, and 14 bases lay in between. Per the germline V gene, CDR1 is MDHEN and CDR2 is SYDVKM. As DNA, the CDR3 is TGTGCCAGCAGCCTGTTCAGGGGATCGAACACCGGGGAGCTGTTTTTT. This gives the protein CASSLFRGSNTGELFF.

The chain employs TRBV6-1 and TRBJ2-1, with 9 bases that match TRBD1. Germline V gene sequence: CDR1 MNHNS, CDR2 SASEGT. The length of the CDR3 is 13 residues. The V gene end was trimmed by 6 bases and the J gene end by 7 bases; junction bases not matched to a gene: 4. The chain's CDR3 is CASSPGTGNEQFF. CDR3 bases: TGTGCCAGCAGCCCCGGGACAGGGAATGAGCAGTTCTTC.

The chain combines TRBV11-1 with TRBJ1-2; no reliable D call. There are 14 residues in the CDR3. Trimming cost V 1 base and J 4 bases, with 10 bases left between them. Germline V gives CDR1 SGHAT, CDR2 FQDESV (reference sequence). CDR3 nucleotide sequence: TGTGCCAGCAGCTTAGGCGGAGACCGCTATGGCTACACCTTC. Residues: CASSLGGDRYGYTF.

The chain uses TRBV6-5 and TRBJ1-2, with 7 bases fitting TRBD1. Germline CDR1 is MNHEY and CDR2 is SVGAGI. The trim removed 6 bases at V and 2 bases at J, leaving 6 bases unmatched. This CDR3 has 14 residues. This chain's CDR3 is CASSETGPNYGYTF. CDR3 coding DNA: TGTGCCAGCAGCGAGACAGGGCCAAACTATGGCTACACCTTC.

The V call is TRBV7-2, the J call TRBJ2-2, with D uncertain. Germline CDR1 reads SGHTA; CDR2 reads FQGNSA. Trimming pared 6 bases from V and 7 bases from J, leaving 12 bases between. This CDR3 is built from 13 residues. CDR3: CASSPGGVGELFF. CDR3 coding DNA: TGTGCCAGCAGTCCCGGCGGAGTCGGGGAGCTGTTTTTT.

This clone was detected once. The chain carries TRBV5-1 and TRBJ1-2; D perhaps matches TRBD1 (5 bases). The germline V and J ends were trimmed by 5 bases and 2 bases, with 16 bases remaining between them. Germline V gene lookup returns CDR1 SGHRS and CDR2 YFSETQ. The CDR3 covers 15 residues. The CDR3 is CASRFSPTGNYGYTF. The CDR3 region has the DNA TGCGCCAGCAGATTCTCTCCCACAGGAAACTATGGCTACACCTTC. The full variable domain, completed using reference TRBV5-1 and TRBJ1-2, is KAGVTQTPRYLIKTRGQQVTLSCSPISGHRSVSWYQQTPGQGLQFLFEYFSETQRNKGNFPGRFSGRQFSNSRSEMNVSTLELGDSALYLCASRFSPTGNYGYTFGSGTRLTVV.

CDR3 DNA sequence: TGTGCCAGCAGTTATCCCCTCCGGGACAGGGGGCGCGAGCAGTACTTC. It is translated as CASSYPLRDRGREQYF. This chain connects TRBV28 to TRBJ2-7; TRBD1 aligns across 12 bases. This CDR3 has 16 amino acids. V lost 4 bases to trimming and J lost 6 bases; unmatched junction nucleotides: 10. Germline V gene lookup returns CDR1 MDHEN and CDR2 SYDVKM.

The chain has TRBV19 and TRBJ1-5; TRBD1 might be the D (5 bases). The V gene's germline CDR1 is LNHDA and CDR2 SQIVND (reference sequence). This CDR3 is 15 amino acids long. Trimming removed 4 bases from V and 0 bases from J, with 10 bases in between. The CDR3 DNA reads TGTGCCAGTAGTACGACAGTTTATAGCAATCAGCCCCAGCATTTT. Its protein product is CASSTTVYSNQPQHF.

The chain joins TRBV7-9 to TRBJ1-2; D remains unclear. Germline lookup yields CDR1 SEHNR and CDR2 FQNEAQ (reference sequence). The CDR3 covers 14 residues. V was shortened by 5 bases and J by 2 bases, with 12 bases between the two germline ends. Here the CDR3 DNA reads TGTGCCAGCAGCCCCCCCCCACAGAACTATGGCTACACCTTC. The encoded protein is CASSPPPQNYGYTF.

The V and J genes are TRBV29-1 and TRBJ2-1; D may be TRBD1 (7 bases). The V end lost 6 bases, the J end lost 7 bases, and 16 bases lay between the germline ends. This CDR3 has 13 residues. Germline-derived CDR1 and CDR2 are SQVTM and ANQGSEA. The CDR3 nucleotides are TGCAGCGTCCGGACAGGAGGGGAAAATGAGCAGTTCTTC. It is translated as CSVRTGGENEQFF.

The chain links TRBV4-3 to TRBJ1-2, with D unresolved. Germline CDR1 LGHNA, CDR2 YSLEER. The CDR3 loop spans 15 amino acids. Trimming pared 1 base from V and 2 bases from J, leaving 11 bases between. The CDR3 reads CASSQVAQTNYGYTF. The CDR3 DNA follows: TGCGCCAGCAGCCAAGTGGCGCAGACAAACTATGGCTACACCTTC.

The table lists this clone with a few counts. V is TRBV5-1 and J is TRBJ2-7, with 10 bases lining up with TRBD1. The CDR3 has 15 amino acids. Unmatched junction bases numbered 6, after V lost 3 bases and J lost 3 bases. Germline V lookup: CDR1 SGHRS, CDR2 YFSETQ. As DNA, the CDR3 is TGCGCCAGCAGCTCGGTCGGGACAGGGGACTACGAGCAGTACTTC. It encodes CASSSVGTGDYEQYF.

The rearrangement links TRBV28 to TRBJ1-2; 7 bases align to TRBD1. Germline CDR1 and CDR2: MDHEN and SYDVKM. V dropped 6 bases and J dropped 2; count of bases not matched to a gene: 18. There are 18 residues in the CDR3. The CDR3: CASSKPSNRGPRNYGYTF. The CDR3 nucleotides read TGTGCCAGCAGCAAACCATCAAACAGGGGACCCCGAAACTATGGCTACACCTTC.